The clone carrying this T cell receptor beta chain occurred a few times. Antigen unknown. These data belong to a study of T-cell memory formation after mild COVID-19. Study summary: TCR clustering was largely donor specific.

The study's findings and limits: Some SARS-CoV-2-responding clones were already detected in memory before infection. Researchers report contracting CD4+ clones mostly in CM and EM, with CD8+ clones in EMRA. CD4/CD8 balance characterized clones contracting day 15 to 85, and CD4+ skew characterized later expanders.

TCRdb fed the 5' RACE reads into MiXCR, producing one record per CDR3 protein. The sample lists about 190,000 distinct CDR3 sequences; around 18% were seen once. The sequence was obtained from an adult woman who had mild COVID-19 (a few samples of this study predate the infection). Cell type and time point are not known. The sequenced material came from PBMCs or a T cell subset sorted from them (not recorded which).

The CDR3 loop is CASSRGTGWSYEQYF. The CDR3 nucleotides are TGTGCCAGCAGTAGAGGGACAGGGTGGTCCTACGAGCAGTACTTC. The V gene is TRBV12-3 or TRBV12-4, the J gene TRBJ2-7; TRBD1 matches at 9 bases. J was trimmed by 1 base and V by 5 bases; bases with no gene match: 6. CDR3 length: 15 residues.